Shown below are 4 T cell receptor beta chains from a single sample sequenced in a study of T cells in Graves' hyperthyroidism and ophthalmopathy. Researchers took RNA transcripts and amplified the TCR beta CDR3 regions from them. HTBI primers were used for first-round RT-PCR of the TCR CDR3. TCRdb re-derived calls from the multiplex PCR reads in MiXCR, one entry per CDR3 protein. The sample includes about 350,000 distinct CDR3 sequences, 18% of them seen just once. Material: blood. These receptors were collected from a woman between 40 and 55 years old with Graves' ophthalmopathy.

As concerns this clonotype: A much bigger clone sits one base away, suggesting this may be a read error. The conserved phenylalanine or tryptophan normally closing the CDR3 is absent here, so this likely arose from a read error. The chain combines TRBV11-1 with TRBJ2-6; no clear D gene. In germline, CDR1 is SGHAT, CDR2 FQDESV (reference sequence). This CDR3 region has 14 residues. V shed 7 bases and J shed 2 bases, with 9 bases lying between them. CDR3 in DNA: TGTGCCAGCACCCCTGGTCCTGGGGCCAACGTCCTGACTATC. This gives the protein CASTPGPGANVLTI.

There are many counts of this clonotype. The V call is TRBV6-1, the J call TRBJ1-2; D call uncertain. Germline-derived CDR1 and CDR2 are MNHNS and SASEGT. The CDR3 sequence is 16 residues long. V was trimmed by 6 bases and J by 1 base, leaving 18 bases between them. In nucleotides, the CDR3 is TGTGCCAGCAGGAAAGCTGGGAAAGGTGATAACTATGGCTACACCTTC. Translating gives CASRKAGKGDNYGYTF.

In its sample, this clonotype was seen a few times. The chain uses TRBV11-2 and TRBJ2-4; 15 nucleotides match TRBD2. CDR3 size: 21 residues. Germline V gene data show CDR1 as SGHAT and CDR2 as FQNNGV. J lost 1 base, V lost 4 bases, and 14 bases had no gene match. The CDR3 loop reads CASSSSSRLGTSGRAKNIQYF. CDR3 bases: TGTGCCAGCAGCTCCTCGTCGCGACTCGGGACTAGCGGGAGGGCCAAAAACATTCAGTACTTC. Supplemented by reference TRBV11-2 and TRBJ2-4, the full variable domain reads EAGVAQSPRYKIIEKRQSVAFWCNPISGHATLYWYQQILGQGPKLLIQFQNNGVVDDSQLPKDRFSAERLKGVDSTLKIQPAKLEDSAVYLCASSSSSRLGTSGRAKNIQYFGAGTRLSVL.

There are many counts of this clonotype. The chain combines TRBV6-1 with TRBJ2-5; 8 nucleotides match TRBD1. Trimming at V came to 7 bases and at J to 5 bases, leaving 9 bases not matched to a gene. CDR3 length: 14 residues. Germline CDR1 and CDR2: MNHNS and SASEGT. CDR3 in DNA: TGTGCCAGCAATGGACAGGGTTTGCTGGAGACCCAGTACTTC. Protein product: CASNGQGLLETQYF.